These T cell receptor beta chains were read from a single sample in a study of T cell responses to AZD1222 COVID-19 vaccine. Using immunoSEQ multiplex PCR, the repertoire was profiled, and TCRdb retains in-frame clones only, with some absent. The sample shows about 180,000 clones, 70% to 90% of them seen only once. Sequenced material: peripheral blood, taken 28 days after the second AZD1222 dose. All receptors come from an adult who received the AZD1222 COVID-19 vaccine. Both conserved end residues are part of each CDR3.

J | V | CDR3
TRBJ1-2 | TRBV19 | CASSIRVGANYGYTF
TRBJ1-2 | TRBV3-1/TRBV3-2 | CASSQFRDRLLSYWGYTF
TRBJ1-6 | TRBV14 | CASSQAQGLNSPLHF
TRBJ2-7 | TRBV6-5 | CASSTLESGEQYF
TRBJ1-2 | TRBV5-8 | CASSSGTEYGYTF
TRBJ1-2 | TRBV5-1 | CASSSRQGPSYGYTF
TRBJ2-5 | TRBV20-1 | CSASIPSGGYQETQYF
TRBJ2-7 | TRBV10-3 | CATSPPDNSYEQYF
TRBJ1-2 | TRBV2 | CASSDVGTGINGYTF
TRBJ2-4 | TRBV7-9 | CASSTGTSGHLAKNIQYF
TRBJ2-6 | TRBV14 | CASSQGGGRSGANVLTF
TRBJ2-3 | TRBV5-4 | CASSGGLRTDTQYF
TRBJ2-3 | TRBV2 | CASKVLAGRTDTQYF
TRBJ2-2 | TRBV11-2 | CASLPGRFTGELFF
TRBJ1-3 | TRBV7-2 | CASSQVGSSGNTIYF
TRBJ1-2 | TRBV12-3/TRBV12-4 | CASRPDGVYGYTF
TRBJ2-7 | TRBV4-3 | CASSLGPTYEQYF
TRBJ1-2 | TRBV10-3 | CAISATGAGVDYGYTF
TRBJ2-2 | TRBV6-2/TRBV6-3 | CASSPTGTNTGELFF
TRBJ2-7 | TRBV2 | CASSEGQGWEQYF
TRBJ2-7 | TRBV21-1 | CASSLYEQYF
TRBJ2-1 | TRBV9 | CASSVVRGLRDLSYNEQFF
TRBJ2-3 | TRBV9 | CASSVSPSTDTQYF
TRBJ2-7 | TRBV19 | CASSREGFSYEQYF
TRBJ2-3 | TRBV29-1 | CSVVPTGGGTDTQYF
TRBJ2-6 | TRBV7-2 | CASSLVGSGANVLTF
TRBJ1-5 | TRBV19 | CASRRDNYQPQHF
TRBJ2-1 | TRBV18 | CASSPGPPGSYNEQFF
TRBJ1-4 | TRBV7-2 | CASTIREGQKLFF
TRBJ1-1 | TRBV5-1 | CASSLEGGLLAFF
TRBJ2-7 | TRBV7-9 | CASSSFAGGSYEQYF